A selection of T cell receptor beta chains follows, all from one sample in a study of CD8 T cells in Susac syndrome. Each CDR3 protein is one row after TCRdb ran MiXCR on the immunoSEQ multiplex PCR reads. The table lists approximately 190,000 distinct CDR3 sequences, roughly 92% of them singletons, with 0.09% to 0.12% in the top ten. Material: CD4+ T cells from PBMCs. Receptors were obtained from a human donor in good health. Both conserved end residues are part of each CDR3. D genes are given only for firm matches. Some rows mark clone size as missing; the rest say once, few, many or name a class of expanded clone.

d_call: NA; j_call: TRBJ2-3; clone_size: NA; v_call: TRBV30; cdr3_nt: TGTGCCTGGAGTCCCGACCTAAAAGATACGCAGTATTTT; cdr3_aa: CAWSPDLKDTQYF
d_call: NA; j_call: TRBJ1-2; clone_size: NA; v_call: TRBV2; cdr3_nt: TGTGCCAGCGTAAAGGAGTTAGCTAACTATGGCTACACCTTC; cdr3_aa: CASVKELANYGYTF
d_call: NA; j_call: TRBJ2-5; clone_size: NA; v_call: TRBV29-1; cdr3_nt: TGCAGCGTTGAAGAGGGGCGGGGGACCCAGTACTTC; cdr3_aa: CSVEEGRGTQYF
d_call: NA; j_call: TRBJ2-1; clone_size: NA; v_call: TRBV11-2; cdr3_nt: TGTGCCAGCAGCTTAGGCAGGTCGGCCCAGTTAGCCGACAATGAGCAGTTCTTC; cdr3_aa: CASSLGRSAQLADNEQFF
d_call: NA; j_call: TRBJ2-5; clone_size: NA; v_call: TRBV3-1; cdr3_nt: TGTGCCAGCAGCCCTCAATACAGACCGGAGGAACAAGAGACCCAGTACTTC; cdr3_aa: CASSPQYRPEEQETQYF
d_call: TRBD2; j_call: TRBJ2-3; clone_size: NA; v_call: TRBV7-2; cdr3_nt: TGTGCCAGCAGGGCGATAGCGGGGGTTTTCACAGATACGCAGTATTTT; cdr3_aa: CASRAIAGVFTDTQYF
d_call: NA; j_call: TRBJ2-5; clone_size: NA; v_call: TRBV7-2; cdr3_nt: TGTGCCAGCAGCTTAGGAGGGGAGGTGACCCAGTACTTC; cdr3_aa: CASSLGGEVTQYF
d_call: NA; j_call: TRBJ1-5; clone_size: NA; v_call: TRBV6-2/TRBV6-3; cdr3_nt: TGTGCCAGCAGTTGGGGGTACCCGGGGGGCAATCAGCCCCAGCATTTT; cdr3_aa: CASSWGYPGGNQPQHF
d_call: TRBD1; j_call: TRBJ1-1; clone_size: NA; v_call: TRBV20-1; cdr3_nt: TGCAGTGCTAGCCCTATTAGACAGGGGGCTACGACTGAAGCTTTCTTT; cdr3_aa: CSASPIRQGATTEAFF
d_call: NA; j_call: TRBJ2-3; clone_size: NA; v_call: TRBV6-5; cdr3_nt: TGTGCCAGCAGTAAGATAGATACGCAGTATTTT; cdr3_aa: CASSKIDTQYF
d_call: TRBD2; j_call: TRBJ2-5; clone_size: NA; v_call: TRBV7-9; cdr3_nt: TGTGCCAGCAGGCAGGGCGGGGGGCCCCAGTACTTC; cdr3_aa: CASRQGGGPQYF
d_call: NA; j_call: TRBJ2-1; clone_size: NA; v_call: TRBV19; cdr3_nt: TGTGCCAGTAGTATAGGACCGCGTCAGGGAACTGAGCAGTTCTTC; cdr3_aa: CASSIGPRQGTEQFF
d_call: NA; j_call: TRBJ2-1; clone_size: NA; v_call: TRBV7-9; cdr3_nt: TGTGCCAGCAGCTTAGAGGGAGTGAATAGGCAGTTCTTC; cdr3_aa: CASSLEGVNRQFF
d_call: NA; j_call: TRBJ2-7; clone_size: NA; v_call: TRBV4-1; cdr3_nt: TGCGCCAGCAGCCACCCACCTCTGCCGGGGGTCGATTACGAGCAGTACTTC; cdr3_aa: CASSHPPLPGVDYEQYF
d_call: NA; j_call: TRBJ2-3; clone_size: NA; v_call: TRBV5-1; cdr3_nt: TGCGCCAGCCTTCGGGACAAACCTAGCACAGATACGCAGTATTTT; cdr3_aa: CASLRDKPSTDTQYF
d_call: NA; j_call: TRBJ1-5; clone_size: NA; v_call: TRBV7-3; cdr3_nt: TGTGCCAGCAGCTTATTCCCGGGACAGCCCCAGCATTTT; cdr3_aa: CASSLFPGQPQHF
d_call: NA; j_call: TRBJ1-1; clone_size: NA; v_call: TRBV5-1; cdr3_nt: TGCGCCAGCCACAAGACAGGCCAACCCAACACTGAAGCTTTCTTT; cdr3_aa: CASHKTGQPNTEAFF
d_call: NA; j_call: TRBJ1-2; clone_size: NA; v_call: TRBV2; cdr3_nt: TGTGCCAGCAGTGCAGGGGCCTTCGACTATGGCTACACCTTC; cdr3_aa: CASSAGAFDYGYTF
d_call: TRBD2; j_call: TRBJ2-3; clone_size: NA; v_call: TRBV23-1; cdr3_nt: TGCGCCAGCAGACCCAAATCCAACCCGGGGGGGGCGACTAGCACAGATACGCAGTATTTT; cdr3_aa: CASRPKSNPGGATSTDTQYF
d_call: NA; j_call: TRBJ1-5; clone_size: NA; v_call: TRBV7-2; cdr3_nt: TGTGCCAGCAGCGGACGCAGGGAACAGCCCCAGCATTTT; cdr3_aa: CASSGRREQPQHF
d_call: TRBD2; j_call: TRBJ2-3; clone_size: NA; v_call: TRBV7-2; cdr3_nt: TGTGCCAGCAGCTTGTCCCGGGAGGCCACAGATACGCAGTATTTT; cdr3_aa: CASSLSREATDTQYF
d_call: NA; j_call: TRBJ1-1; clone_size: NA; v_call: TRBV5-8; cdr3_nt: TGTGCCAGCAGCTTTTTGGGCAGAAGGAACACTGAAGCTTTCTTT; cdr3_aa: CASSFLGRRNTEAFF
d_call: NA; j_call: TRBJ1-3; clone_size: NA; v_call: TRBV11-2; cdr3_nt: TGTGCCAGCAGCTTAGGCGGGGTTTCGAGACTCCCGGGAGCTGGAAACACCATATATTTT; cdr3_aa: CASSLGGVSRLPGAGNTIYF
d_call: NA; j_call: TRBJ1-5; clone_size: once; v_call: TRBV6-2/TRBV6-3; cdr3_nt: TGTGCCAGCAGTTATCCTCCCGGACAGCCAGGTGCGGAAAGCAATCAGCCCCAGCATTTT; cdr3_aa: CASSYPPGQPGAESNQPQHF
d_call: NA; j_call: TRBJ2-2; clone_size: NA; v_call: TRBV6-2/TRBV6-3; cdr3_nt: TGTGCCAGCAGTACCCGGGACACGAACACCGGGGAGCTGTTTTTT; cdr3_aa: CASSTRDTNTGELFF
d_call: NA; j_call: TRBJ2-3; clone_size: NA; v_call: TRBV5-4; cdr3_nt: TGTGCCAGCAGCTTGCCCAGGGCCAGGTCGTTGGCAGATACGCAGTATTTT; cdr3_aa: CASSLPRARSLADTQYF
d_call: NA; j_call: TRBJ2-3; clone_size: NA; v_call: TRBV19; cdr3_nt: TGTGCCAGTAGTATAGCGGCGGTTGGGGGGGATACGCAGTATTTT; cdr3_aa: CASSIAAVGGDTQYF
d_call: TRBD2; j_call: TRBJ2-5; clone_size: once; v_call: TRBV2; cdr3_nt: TGTGCCAGCAGGAGCGGGGGAGGTTCTGGGGAGACCCAGTACTTC; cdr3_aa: CASRSGGGSGETQYF
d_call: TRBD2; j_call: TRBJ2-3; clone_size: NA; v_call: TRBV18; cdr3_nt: TGTGCCAGCTCGCTACCCTCGGGGGGACCAGATACGCAGTATTTT; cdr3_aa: CASSLPSGGPDTQYF
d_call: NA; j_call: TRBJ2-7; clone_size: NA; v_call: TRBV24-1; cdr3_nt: TGTGCCACCAGCCCCGGTCCGCTGGGCGAGCAGTACTTC; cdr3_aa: CATSPGPLGEQYF
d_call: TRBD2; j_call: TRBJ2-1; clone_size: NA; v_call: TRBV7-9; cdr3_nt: TGTGCCAGCAGCTATGGATCGGCGGGGGGGAGTGGGGATGAGCAGTTCTTC; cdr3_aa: CASSYGSAGGSGDEQFF
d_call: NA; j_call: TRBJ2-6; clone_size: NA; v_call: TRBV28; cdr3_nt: TGTGCCAGCTCATCCACGTCCCGGAGGGCCAACGTCCTGACTTTC; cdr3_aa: CASSSTSRRANVLTF
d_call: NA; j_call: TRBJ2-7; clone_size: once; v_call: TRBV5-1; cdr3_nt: TGCGCCAGCAGCAACCCCCGTGACAGGAGCTACGAGCAGTACTTC; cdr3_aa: CASSNPRDRSYEQYF
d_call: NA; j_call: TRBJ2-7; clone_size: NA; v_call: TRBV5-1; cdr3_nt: TGCGCCAGCTTTGTCCCGGGCTCCTACGAGCAGTACTTC; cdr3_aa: CASFVPGSYEQYF
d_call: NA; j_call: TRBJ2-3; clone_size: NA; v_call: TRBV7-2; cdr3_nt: TGTGCCAGCAGCGTACAGAGAAGCACAGATACGCAGTATTTT; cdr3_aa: CASSVQRSTDTQYF
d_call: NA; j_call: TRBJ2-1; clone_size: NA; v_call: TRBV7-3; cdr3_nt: TGTGCCAGCAGCTGGGGGGTGGGGACAGTATACAATGAGCAGTTCTTC; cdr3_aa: CASSWGVGTVYNEQFF